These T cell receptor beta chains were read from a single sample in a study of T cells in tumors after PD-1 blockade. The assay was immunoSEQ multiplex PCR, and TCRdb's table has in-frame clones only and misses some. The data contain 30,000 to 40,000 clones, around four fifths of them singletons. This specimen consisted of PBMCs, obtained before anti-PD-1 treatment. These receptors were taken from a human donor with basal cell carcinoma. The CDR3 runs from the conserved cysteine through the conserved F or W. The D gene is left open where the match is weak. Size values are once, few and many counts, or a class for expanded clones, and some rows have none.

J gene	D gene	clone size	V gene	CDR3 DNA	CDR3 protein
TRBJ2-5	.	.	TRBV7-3	TGTGCCAGCAGCCCATCGGGACCGCGAGAGACCCAGTACTTC	CASSPSGPRETQYF
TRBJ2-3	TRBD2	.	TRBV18	TGTGCCAGCTCACCCCCGGCGGGAGGTGAGGATACGCAGTATTTT	CASSPPAGGEDTQYF
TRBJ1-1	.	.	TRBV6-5	TGTGCCAGCAGGGGTCACCAACGTAGCACTGAAGCTTTCTTT	CASRGHQRSTEAFF
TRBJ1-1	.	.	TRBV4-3	TGCGCCAGCAGCCAAGATAGGAGGGCTAGCACTGAAGCTTTCTTT	CASSQDRRASTEAFF
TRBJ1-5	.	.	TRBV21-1	TGTGCCAGCAATCTAGGGTCGGGGCAGCCCCAGCATTTT	CASNLGSGQPQHF
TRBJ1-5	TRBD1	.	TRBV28	TGTGCCAGCAGACTTCCGACAGGGAAGGGCTTGGGCCAGCCCCAGCATTTT	CASRLPTGKGLGQPQHF
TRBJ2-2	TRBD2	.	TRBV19	TGTGCCAGTAGTATAAGAGCGGGATATGGCGGGGAGCTGTTTTTT	CASSIRAGYGGELFF
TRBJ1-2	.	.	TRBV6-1	TGTGCCAGCAGTGAATGGACCCCCCCAGAGACTAACTATGGCTACACCTTC	CASSEWTPPETNYGYTF
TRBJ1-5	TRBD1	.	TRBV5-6	TGTGCCAGCAGCAACCGACAGGGTAAGGCTAGCAATCAGCCCCAGCATTTT	CASSNRQGKASNQPQHF
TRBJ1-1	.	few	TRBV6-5	TGTGCCAGCAGTCCCCTGAACACTGAAGCTTTCTTT	CASSPLNTEAFF
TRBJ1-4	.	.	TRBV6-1	TGTGCCAGCAGTGAAATCCAGAATCGGGTTGAAAAACTGTTTTTT	CASSEIQNRVEKLFF
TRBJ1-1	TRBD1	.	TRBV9	TGTGCCAGCACCCCGGGGACAGGGGTTTCGGGCACTGAAGCTTTCTTT	CASTPGTGVSGTEAFF
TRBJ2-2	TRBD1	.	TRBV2	TGTGCCAGCAGTGGTCCAAGGACAGGGACCGGGGAGCTGTTTTTT	CASSGPRTGTGELFF
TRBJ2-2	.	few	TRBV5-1	TGCGCCAGCAGCTTGGACCCAGTCCCGAGCACCGGGGAGCTGTTTTTT	CASSLDPVPSTGELFF
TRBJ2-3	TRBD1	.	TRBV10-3	TGTGCCATCAGACCCGAAGGGACAGGCACAGATACGCAGTATTTT	CAIRPEGTGTDTQYF
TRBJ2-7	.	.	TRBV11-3	TGTGCCAGCAGCTCTTACCGGGACAAGCTCTACGAGCAGTACTTC	CASSSYRDKLYEQYF
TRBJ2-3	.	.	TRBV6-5	TGTGCCAGCAGTTACTCTAAGGGTACAGATACGCAGTATTTT	CASSYSKGTDTQYF
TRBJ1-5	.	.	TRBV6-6	TGTGCCAGCAGCCTCGATAATCAGCCCCAGCATTTT	CASSLDNQPQHF
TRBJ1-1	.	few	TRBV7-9	TGTGCCAGCAGCTTAGAACTCCTCAGTCTGAACACTGAAGCTTTCTTT	CASSLELLSLNTEAFF
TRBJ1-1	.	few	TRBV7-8	TGTGCCAGCAGCTTACAGGGTGTTACTGAAGCTTTCTTT	CASSLQGVTEAFF
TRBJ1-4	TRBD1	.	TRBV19	TGTGCCAGTACCTATACCGAGACAGGGAATGAAAAACTGTTTTTT	CASTYTETGNEKLFF
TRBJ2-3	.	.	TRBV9	TGTGCCAGCAGCGTAGGAGGACGGCACTTAGATACGCAGTATTTT	CASSVGGRHLDTQYF
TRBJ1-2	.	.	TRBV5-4	TGTGCCAGCAGCTTGCAGGGAGTGATAGGCTACACCTTC	CASSLQGVIGYTF
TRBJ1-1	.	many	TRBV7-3	TGTGCCAGCAGCTTCAATGAGGACACTGAAGCTTTCTTT	CASSFNEDTEAFF
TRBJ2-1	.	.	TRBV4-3	TGCGCCAGCAGCCACTTAGCGGAGAGCTCCTACAATGAGCAGTTCTTC	CASSHLAESSYNEQFF
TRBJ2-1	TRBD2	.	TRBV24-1	TGTGCCACCAGGGGGACTAGCGGGAACAATGAGCAGTTCTTC	CATRGTSGNNEQFF
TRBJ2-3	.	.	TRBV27	TGTGCCAGCAGTTTCCGTCCACATGCTAGCACAGATACGCAGTATTTT	CASSFRPHASTDTQYF
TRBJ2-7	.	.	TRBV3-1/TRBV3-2	TGTGCCAGCAGCCAAGTCTCGGCGGAGCAGTACTTC	CASSQVSAEQYF
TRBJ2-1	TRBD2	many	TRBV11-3	TGTGCCAGCAGCCTAAAAGGGACTAGCGGGATCAATGAGCAGTTCTTC	CASSLKGTSGINEQFF
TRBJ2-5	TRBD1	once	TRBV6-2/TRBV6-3	TGTGCCAGCAGTTACACCAGGACAGGGGCAGAGACCCAGTACTTC	CASSYTRTGAETQYF
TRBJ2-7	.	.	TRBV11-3	TGTGCCAGCAGCTTAGCCGGTCAAAAGTACGAGCAGTACTTC	CASSLAGQKYEQYF
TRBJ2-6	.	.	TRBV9	TGTGCCAGCAGCCCACCGATGTCCTCTGGGGCCAACGTCCTGACTTTC	CASSPPMSSGANVLTF
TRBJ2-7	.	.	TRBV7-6	TGTGCCAGCAGCTTAGATCCGGCAGGGGCGGGAGAGCAGTACTTC	CASSLDPAGAGEQYF
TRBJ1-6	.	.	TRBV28	TGTGCCAGCAGTTTAGGCGATACAGGAAATTCACCCCTCCACTTT	CASSLGDTGNSPLHF
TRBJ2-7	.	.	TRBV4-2	TGTGCCAGCAGCCTCAGCTCCTACGAGCAGTACTTC	CASSLSSYEQYF
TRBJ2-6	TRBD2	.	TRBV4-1	TGCGCCAGCAGCCAAGGTCTAGCGGGAGTGTCTGGGGCCAACGTCCTGACTTTC	CASSQGLAGVSGANVLTF
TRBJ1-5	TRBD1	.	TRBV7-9	TGTGCCAGCAGCTTAGGGGACAGGGAAGATCAGCCCCAGCATTTT	CASSLGDREDQPQHF
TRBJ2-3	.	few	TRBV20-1	TGCAGTGCTACTGACTACATCAGGGGCACAGATACGCAGTATTTT	CSATDYIRGTDTQYF
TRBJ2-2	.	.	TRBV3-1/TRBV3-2	TGTGCCAGCAGCCAAGTATTGGGACGTGGGGAGCTGTTTTTT	CASSQVLGRGELFF
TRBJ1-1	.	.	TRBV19	TGTGCCAGTAGTTCCACCATGAACACTGAAGCTTTCTTT	CASSSTMNTEAFF